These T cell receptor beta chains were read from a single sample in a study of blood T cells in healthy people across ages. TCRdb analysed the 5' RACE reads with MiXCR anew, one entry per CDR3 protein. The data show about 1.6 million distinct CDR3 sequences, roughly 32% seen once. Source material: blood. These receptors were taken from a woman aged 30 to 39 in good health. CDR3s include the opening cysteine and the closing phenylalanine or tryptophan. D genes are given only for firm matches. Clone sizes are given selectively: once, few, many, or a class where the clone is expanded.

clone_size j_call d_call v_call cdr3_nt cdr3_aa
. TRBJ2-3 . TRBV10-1 TGCGCCAGCAGTCTTGAGAGGAACCATAATACGCAGTATTTT CASSLERNHNTQYF
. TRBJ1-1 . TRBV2 TGTGCCAGCAGAGAGACAGCGAAGAACACTGAAGCTTTCTTT CASRETAKNTEAFF
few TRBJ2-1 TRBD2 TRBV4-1 TGCGCCAGCAGCCAAATCCCCGGGACTAGAAGCTACAATGAGCAGTTCTTC CASSQIPGTRSYNEQFF
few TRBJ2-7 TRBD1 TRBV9 TGTGCCAGCAGCGTAGCAGCGGCTTCAGGGGGCTACGAGCAGTACTTC CASSVAAASGGYEQYF
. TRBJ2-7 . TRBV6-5 TGTGCCAGCAGTTCCGCTGACCCTACGGGGGAGCAGTACTTC CASSSADPTGEQYF
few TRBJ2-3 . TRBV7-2 TGTGCCAGCAGGGCTCCGGCTAGCACAGATACGCAGTATTTT CASRAPASTDTQYF
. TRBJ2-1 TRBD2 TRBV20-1 TGCAGTGCTAGGGCTAGCGGGGGTCTCCAGTTCTTC CSARASGGLQFF
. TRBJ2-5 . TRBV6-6 TGTGCCAGCAGTTACCCCGCTCGCGGGAAAGAGACCCAGTACTTC CASSYPARGKETQYF
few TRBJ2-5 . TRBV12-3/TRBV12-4 TGTGCCAGCAGTCCCGAGACCTCCGCAAGAGAGACCCAGTACTTC CASSPETSARETQYF
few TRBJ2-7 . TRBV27 TGTGCCAGCAGATCGGGTCGGCGGGAGCAGTACTTC CASRSGRREQYF
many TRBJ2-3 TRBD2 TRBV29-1 TGCAGCGTTTTGGGACTAGCCGAAAGCACAGATACGCAGTATTTT CSVLGLAESTDTQYF
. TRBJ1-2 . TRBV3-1 TGTGCCAGCAGCCAACTGAAACCAGGAGGAGGTAACTATGGCTACACCTTC CASSQLKPGGGNYGYTF
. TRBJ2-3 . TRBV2 TGTGCCAGCAGTGAGTGGGTCGATACGCAGTATTTT CASSEWVDTQYF
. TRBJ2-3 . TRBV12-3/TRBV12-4 TGTGCCAGCAGCCCTAGGGGGGCAGAAGTGAGCACAGATACGCAGTATTTT CASSPRGAEVSTDTQYF
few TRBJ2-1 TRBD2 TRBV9 TGTGCCAGCAGCCACAGCGGGAGTGATGAGCAGTTCTTC CASSHSGSDEQFF
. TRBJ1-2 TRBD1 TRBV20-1 TGCAGTGCTGGGACAGGTCAAGGCTACACCTTC CSAGTGQGYTF
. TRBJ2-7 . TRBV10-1 TGCGCCAGCAGTGAACCACAGGACAACGAGCAGTACTTC CASSEPQDNEQYF
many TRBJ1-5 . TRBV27 TGTGCCAGTTCTAAGCCCCAGCATTTT CASSKPQHF
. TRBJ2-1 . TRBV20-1 TGCAGTGCTAGAGACTCATTGAGGGTGCCCTACAACGAGCAGTTCTTC CSARDSLRVPYNEQFF
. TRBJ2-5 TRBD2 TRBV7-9 TGTGCCAGCAGCTTAGGTTACGGGGGGTCTTCGCCGGAGACCCAGTACTTC CASSLGYGGSSPETQYF
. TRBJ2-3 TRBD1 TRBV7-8 TGTGCCAGCAGCTTAGGCCCGTTATGGCAGGGGGACACAGATACGCAGTATTTT CASSLGPLWQGDTDTQYF
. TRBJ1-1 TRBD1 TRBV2 TGTGCCAGCAGTGAATTTGCAGGGGGCCTCGCTGAAGCTTTCTTT CASSEFAGGLAEAFF
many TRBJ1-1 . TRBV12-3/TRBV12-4 TGTGCCAGCAGACCCAGGACGGGGACTGAAGCTTTCTTT CASRPRTGTEAFF
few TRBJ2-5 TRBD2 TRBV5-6 TGTGCCAGCAGCTTTTTCGGGGGGGGGTCCCAAGAGACCCAGTACTTC CASSFFGGGSQETQYF
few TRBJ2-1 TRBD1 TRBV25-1 TGTGCCAGCAGTGAATGGACAGGGTTCTCCTACAATGAGCAGTTCTTC CASSEWTGFSYNEQFF
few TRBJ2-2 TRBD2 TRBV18 TGTGCCAGCTCACCCTCGCGGACTAGCGGGAGAACCGGGGAGCTGTTTTTT CASSPSRTSGRTGELFF
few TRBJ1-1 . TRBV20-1 TGCAGTGCTAGAGATCTGGGGGCGGAGGCTTTCTTT CSARDLGAEAFF
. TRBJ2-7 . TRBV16 TGTGCCGGCACCCCTGGAGCGGTACCCTACGAGCAGTACTTC CAGTPGAVPYEQYF
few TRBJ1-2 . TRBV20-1 TGCAGTGCTAGAGACAGCCACTTCTATGGCTACACCTTC CSARDSHFYGYTF
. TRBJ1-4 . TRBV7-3 TGTGCCAGCAGCCCCCCCTGGGGAAACGAGGCTAATGAAAAACTGTTTTTT CASSPPWGNEANEKLFF
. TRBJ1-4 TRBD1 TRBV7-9 TGTGCCAGCAGCATGTCGGACAGGTTTAATGAAAAACTGTTTTTT CASSMSDRFNEKLFF
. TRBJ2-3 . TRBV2 TGTGCCAGCAGTGCGAGACTTCCCCCAGATACGCAGTATTTT CASSARLPPDTQYF
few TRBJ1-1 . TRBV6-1 TGTGCCAGCAGAGAACCCTCGACAGCGAACACTGAAGCTTTCTTT CASREPSTANTEAFF
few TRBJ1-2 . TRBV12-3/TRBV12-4 TGTGCCATCGGGACGGCGACTAACTATGGCTACACCTTC CAIGTATNYGYTF
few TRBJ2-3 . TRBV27 TGTGCCAGCAGAGCCAGCGGAGCCCCACCCCAAGATACGCAGTATTTT CASRASGAPPQDTQYF
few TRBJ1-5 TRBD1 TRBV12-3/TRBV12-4 TGTGCCAGCAGTTTAGGGACAGGGTACGATCAGCCCCAGCATTTT CASSLGTGYDQPQHF
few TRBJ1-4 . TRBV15 TGTGCCACCCAGCAGGAACAGCCGAATGAAAAACTGTTTTTT CATQQEQPNEKLFF
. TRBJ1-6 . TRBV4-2 TGTGCCAGCAGCCAAGAACAGGTCAGGTCACCCCTCCACTTT CASSQEQVRSPLHF
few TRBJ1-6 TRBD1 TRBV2 TGTGCCAGCAGCCCGGACAGGGTTAGGGATTCACCCCTCCACTTT CASSPDRVRDSPLHF
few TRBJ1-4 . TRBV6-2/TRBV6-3 TGTGCCAGCTCTGACCTCAGCGGCGGTAGTGAAAAACTGTTTTTT CASSDLSGGSEKLFF
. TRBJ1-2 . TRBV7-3 TGTGCCAGCAGCCCTACCGGGACATCGCCCTGTGGCTACACCTTC CASSPTGTSPCGYTF
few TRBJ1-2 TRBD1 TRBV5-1 TGCGCCAGCAGCGCGACAGGGGATGTCTATGGCTACACCTTC CASSATGDVYGYTF
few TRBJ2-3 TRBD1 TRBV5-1 TGCGCCAGCAGTACTGGGACAGGGGGCTCTTTGGCGTATTTT CASSTGTGGSLAYF
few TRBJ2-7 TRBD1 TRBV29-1 TGCAGCGCCCTAGACCGGGACAGCTCCTACGAGCAGTACTTC CSALDRDSSYEQYF
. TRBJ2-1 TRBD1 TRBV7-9 TGTGCCAGCAGCTTAGGGCTTGAACGGGACAGCTCCTACAATGAGCAGTTCTTC CASSLGLERDSSYNEQFF
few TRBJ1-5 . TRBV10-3 TGTGCCATCTCAGGACACGTCAACAATCAGCCCCAGCATTTT CAISGHVNNQPQHF
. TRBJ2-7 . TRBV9 TGTGCCAGCAGCCCGGGGCCTCCGTGGGAGCAGTACTTC CASSPGPPWEQYF
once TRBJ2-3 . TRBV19 TGTGCCAGTAGCCGACAGCCCTTCACAGATACGCAGTATTTT CASSRQPFTDTQYF
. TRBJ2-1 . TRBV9 TGTGCCAGCAGCTCCAGGGCCGCAGGGATGGGCAATGAGCAGTTCTTC CASSSRAAGMGNEQFF
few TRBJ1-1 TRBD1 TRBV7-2 TGTGCCAGCAGCTTGACAGGGGGTTTTACTGAAGCTTTCTTT CASSLTGGFTEAFF
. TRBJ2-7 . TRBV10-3 TGTGCCATCAAGGACAGTTTGAAAGAGGGGCAATACTTC CAIKDSLKEGQYF
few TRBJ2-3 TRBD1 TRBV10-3 TGTGCCATCAGTGGGTCCAGGGGGTTAGCAGATACGCAGTATTTT CAISGSRGLADTQYF
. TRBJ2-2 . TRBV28 TGTGCCAGCCTGACCGCCCTTAACACCGGGGAGCTGTTTTTT CASLTALNTGELFF
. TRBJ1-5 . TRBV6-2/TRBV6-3 TGTGCCAGCAGTTATGACAGGAAGGGGGATCAGCCCCAGCATTTT CASSYDRKGDQPQHF